These T cell receptor beta chains were read from a single sample in a study of cytomegalovirus exposure and HLA in healthy donors. TCRdb's table, derived via immunoSEQ multiplex PCR, lists solely in-frame clones and lacks some. This table has 150,000 to 200,000 clones, under 80% appearing once. Source material: PBMCs. These receptors were taken from a man aged 40-49 years in good health and CMV-seronegative. CDR3s include the opening cysteine and the closing phenylalanine or tryptophan. The D gene is left open where the match is weak. Clone size is shown for a subset of rows, as once, few, many or a class of expanded clone.

v_gene,d_gene,j_gene,abundance,CDR3aa,CDR3nt
TRBV6-5,TRBD1,TRBJ2-7,-,CASSYSSHRDRYF,TGTGCCAGCAGTTACTCCTCCCATCGGGACAGGTACTTC
TRBV30,-,TRBJ2-2,-,CAWSVVWAGELFF,TGTGCCTGGAGTGTCGTATGGGCGGGGGAGCTGTTTTTT
TRBV14,TRBD2,TRBJ2-4,-,CASSQGNGGGAKNIQYF,TGTGCCAGCAGCCAAGGTAACGGCGGGGGAGCCAAAAACATTCAGTACTTC
TRBV5-1,-,TRBJ1-2,few,CASSLDTGALNYGYTF,TGCGCCAGCAGCTTGGACACAGGAGCCCTTAACTATGGCTACACCTTC
TRBV19,TRBD2,TRBJ2-5,few,CASSAGGRGETQYF,TGTGCCAGTAGCGCGGGGGGGCGAGGAGAGACCCAGTACTTC
TRBV7-2,-,TRBJ1-1,-,CASSLTSGGSEAFF,TGTGCCAGCAGCTTAACTTCTGGAGGGTCTGAAGCTTTCTTT
TRBV4-1,TRBD2,TRBJ2-7,once,CASSPGLAGVGEQYF,TGCGCCAGCAGCCCCGGACTAGCGGGAGTGGGAGAGCAGTACTTC
TRBV6-1,-,TRBJ1-1,-,CASSPRVNTEAFF,TGTGCCAGCAGCCCGAGAGTGAACACTGAAGCTTTCTTT
TRBV7-9,-,TRBJ2-7,-,CSSSLVPFEQYF,TGTTCCAGCAGCTTAGTTCCCTTCGAGCAGTACTTC
TRBV4-1,TRBD1,TRBJ1-1,-,CASSPGGTGTTEAFF,TGCGCCAGCAGCCCTGGGGGGACAGGGACCACTGAAGCTTTCTTT
TRBV28,TRBD1,TRBJ2-4,once,CASNRGGWAKNIQYF,TGTGCCAGCAACAGGGGCGGATGGGCCAAAAACATTCAGTACTTC
TRBV18,-,TRBJ1-1,-,CASSPPSGWNEAFF,TGTGCCAGCTCACCACCGAGCGGCTGGAATGAAGCTTTCTTT
TRBV28,TRBD2,TRBJ2-2,-,CASMDGLAGTPRHTGELFF,TGTGCCAGCATGGACGGACTAGCGGGAACCCCCCGCCACACCGGGGAGCTGTTTTTT
TRBV6-1,TRBD1,TRBJ2-7,-,CASRGDSRSYEQYF,TGTGCCAGCAGAGGGGACAGTCGCTCCTACGAGCAGTACTTC
TRBV14,-,TRBJ1-4,few,CASSQDKTGEKLFF,TGTGCCAGCAGCCAAGATAAGACAGGTGAAAAACTGTTTTTT
TRBV7-2,-,TRBJ2-3,-,CASSLVAPSTDTQYF,TGTGCCAGCAGCTTAGTAGCACCAAGCACAGATACGCAGTATTTT
TRBV2,-,TRBJ2-7,-,CAIEPAGSEQYF,TGTGCCATCGAACCGGCGGGGTCCGAGCAGTACTTC
TRBV6-6,TRBD1,TRBJ1-6,-,CASSYPGQGASSPLHF,TGTGCCAGCAGTTACCCCGGACAGGGGGCGAGCTCACCCCTCCACTTT